Below are 8 T cell receptor beta chains sequenced from a single sample in a study of beta chain features in type 1 diabetes. General observations from the study: Within each of all four CD4+ subsets, Type 1 diabetes patients had TCRB CDR3s that were moderately but significantly shorter.

What was sequenced were expressed TCRB transcripts, since all of the isolated RNA had been reverse transcribed. Sequencing used immunoSEQ multiplex PCR; TCRdb keeps in-frame clones, though not all of them. The sample contains roughly 340,000 clones, around an eighth of which appear only once. What these receptors recognize is not known. What was sequenced was naive CD4+ T cells from blood. The receptors come from a woman aged 18 to 35 with type 1 diabetes.

This clone showed up just a few times. This chain links TRBV5-1 with TRBJ2-1, with no clear D. The length of the CDR3 is 14 residues. The V gene lost 1 base and the J gene lost 5 bases, with 10 bases spanning the gap. Looked up from germline, CDR1 is SGHRS and CDR2 is YFSETQ. CDR3 coding DNA: TGCGCCAGCAGCTTGAGCCTGCGCGACAATGAGCAGTTCTTC. Its protein is CASSLSLRDNEQFF.

The V gene is TRBV7-2, the J gene TRBJ2-7; TRBD2 is a possible D gene (5 bases). The CDR3 length is 14 residues. The germline V gene has CDR1 SGHTA and CDR2 FQGNSA. V was shortened by 5 bases and J by 0 bases, with 11 bases between the two germline ends. Here the CDR3 reads CASSLSGSSYEQYV. In DNA form, the CDR3 reads TGTGCCAGCAGCCTATCGGGGTCCTCCTACGAGCAGTACGTC.

There are a few counts of this clone. J is TRBJ2-5 and V is TRBV5-1; D is uncertain. The germline V and J ends were trimmed by 2 bases and 5 bases, with 7 bases remaining between them. CDR3 size: 12 residues. CDR1 and CDR2 (germline): SGHRS, YFSETQ. Written as DNA, the CDR3 is TGCGCCAGCAGCTTCCCGGAGGAGACCCAGTACTTC. Amino acid sequence: CASSFPEETQYF.

This chain uses TRBV4-3 with TRBJ1-2; D possibly corresponds to TRBD1 (6 bases). This CDR3 is built from 17 residues. Deletions cut 1 base from V and 3 bases from J, with 18 bases between. In germline, CDR1 is LGHNA, CDR2 YSLEER. In nucleotides, the CDR3 is TGCGCCAGCAGCCAAGTTCCTCCTCGGACAGCAGACTATGGCTACACCTTC. Encoded protein: CASSQVPPRTADYGYTF.

This clone came up a few times. This sequence joins TRBV11-2 and TRBJ2-1; 7 bases line up with TRBD2. After removal of 7 bases from V and 5 bases from J, the junction contained 11 bases not matched to a gene. CDR1 is SGHAT and CDR2 is FQNNGV in the germline V gene. This CDR3 is 15 amino acids long. CDR3 region: CASTRLSGIDNEQFF. For the CDR3, the DNA is TGTGCCAGCACCCGACTAAGCGGGATTGACAATGAGCAGTTCTTC.

The rearrangement uses TRBV5-1 and TRBJ2-7; 7 nucleotides match TRBD1. V shed 4 bases, J shed 4 bases, and the junction held 5 bases outside the gene matches. CDR3 size: 13 residues. Germline V lookup: CDR1 SGHRS, CDR2 YFSETQ. DNA for the CDR3: TGCGCCAGCAGCCCGGACAGGCGGTACGAGCAGTACTTC. Translated: CASSPDRRYEQYF.

The sample holds a few counts of this clone. The chain joins TRBV6-5 to TRBJ2-3, with TRBD2 matching over 11 bases. V shed 6 bases, J shed 7 bases, and the junction held 9 bases outside the gene matches. CDR1 and CDR2 (germline): MNHEY, SVGAGI. This CDR3 spans 15 amino acids. CDR3 in amino acids: CASSIAGGPRNTQYF. The DNA of the CDR3 is TGTGCCAGCAGCATAGCGGGAGGGCCAAGGAATACGCAGTATTTT.

This clone came up a few times. This chain connects TRBV18 to TRBJ2-7, with 7 bases identical to TRBD2. Germline CDR1 and CDR2: KGHSH and LQKENI. The CDR3 has 14 residues. J lost 2 bases, V lost 3 bases, and 4 bases had no gene match. CDR3 amino acids: CASSPGLVTYEQYV. CDR3 DNA: TGTGCCAGCTCACCCGGACTAGTTACCTACGAGCAGTACGTC.